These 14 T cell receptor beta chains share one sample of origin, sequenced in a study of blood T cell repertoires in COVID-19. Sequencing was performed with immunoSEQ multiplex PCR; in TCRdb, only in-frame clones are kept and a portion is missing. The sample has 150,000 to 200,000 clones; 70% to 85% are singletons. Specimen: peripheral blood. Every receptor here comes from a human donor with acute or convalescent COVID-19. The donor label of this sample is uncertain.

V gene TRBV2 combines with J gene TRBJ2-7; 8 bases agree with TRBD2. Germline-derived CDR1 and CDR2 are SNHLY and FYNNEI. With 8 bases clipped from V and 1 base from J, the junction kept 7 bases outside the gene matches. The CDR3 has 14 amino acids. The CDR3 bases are TGTGCCAGCTCCCGACTAGCGCCATCCTACGAGCAGTACTTC. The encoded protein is CASSRLAPSYEQYF.

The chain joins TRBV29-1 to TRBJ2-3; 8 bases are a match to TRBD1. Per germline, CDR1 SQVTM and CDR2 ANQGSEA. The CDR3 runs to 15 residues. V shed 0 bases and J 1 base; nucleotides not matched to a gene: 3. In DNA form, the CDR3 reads TGCAGCGTTGAAGATTGGGGACAGGGCACAGATACGCAGTATTTT. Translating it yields CSVEDWGQGTDTQYF.

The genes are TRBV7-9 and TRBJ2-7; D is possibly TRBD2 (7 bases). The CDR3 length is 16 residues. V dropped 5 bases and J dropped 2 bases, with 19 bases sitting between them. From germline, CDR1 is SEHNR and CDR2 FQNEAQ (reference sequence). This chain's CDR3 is CASSATRGRGPYEQYF. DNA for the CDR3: TGTGCCAGCAGCGCGACAAGGGGGAGGGGACCCTACGAGCAGTACTTC.

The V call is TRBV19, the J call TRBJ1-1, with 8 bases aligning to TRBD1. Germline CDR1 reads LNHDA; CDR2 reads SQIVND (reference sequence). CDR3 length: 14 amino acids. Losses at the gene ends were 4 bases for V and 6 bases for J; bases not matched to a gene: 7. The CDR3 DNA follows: TGTGCCAGTAGTACACAGGGGGGGACCGCTGAAGCTTTCTTT. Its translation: CASSTQGGTAEAFF.

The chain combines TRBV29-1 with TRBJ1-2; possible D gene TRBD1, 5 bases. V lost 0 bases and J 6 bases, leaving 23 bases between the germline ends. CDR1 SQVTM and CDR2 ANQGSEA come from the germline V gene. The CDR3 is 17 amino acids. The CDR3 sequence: CSVEDRARGRVANGYTF. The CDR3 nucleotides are TGCAGCGTTGAAGATAGGGCCCGTGGCAGGGTGGCAAATGGCTACACCTTC.

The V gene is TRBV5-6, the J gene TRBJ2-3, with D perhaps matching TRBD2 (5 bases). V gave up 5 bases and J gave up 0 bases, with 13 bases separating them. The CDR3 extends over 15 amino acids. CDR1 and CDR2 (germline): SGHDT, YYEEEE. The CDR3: CASSLRGYSTDTQYF. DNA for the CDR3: TGTGCCAGCAGTTTGCGAGGGTACAGCACAGATACGCAGTATTTT.

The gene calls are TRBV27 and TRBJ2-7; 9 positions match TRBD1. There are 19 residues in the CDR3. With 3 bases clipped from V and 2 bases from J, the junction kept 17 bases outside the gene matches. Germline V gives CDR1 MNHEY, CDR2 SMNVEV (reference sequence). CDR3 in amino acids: CASSLGGTGLGPGTYEQYF. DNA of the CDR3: TGTGCCAGCAGTTTGGGGGGGACAGGGCTGGGCCCGGGGACCTACGAGCAGTACTTC.

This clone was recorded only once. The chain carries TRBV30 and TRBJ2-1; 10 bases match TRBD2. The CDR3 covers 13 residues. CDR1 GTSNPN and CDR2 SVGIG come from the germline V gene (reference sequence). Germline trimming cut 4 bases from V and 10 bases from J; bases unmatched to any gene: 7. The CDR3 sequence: CAWTGLAGVEQFF. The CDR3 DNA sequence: TGTGCCTGGACCGGGCTAGCGGGAGTGGAGCAGTTCTTC.

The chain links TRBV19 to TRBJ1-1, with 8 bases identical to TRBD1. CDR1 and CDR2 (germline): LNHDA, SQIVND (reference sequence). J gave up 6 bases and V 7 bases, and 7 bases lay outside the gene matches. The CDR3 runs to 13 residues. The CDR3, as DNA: TGTGCCAGTAAGCGGACAGGGAGGTCTGAAGCTTTCTTT. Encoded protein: CASKRTGRSEAFF.

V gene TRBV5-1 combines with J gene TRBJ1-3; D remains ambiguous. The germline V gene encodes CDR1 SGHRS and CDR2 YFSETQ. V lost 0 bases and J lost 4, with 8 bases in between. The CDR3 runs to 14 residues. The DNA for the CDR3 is TGCGCCAGCAGCTTGGGAGAAAAGGGAAACACCATATATTTT. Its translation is CASSLGEKGNTIYF.

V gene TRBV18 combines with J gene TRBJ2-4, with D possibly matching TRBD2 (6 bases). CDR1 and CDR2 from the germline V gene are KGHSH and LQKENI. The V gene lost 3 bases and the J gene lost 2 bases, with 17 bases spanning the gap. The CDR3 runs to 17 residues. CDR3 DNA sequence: TGTGCCAGCTCACCCCGACTAGATCTGACTTCCAAAAACATTCAGTACTTC. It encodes CASSPRLDLTSKNIQYF.

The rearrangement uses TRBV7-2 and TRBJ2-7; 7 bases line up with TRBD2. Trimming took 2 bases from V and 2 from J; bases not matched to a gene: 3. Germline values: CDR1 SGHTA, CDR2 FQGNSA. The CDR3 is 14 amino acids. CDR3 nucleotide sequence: TGTGCCAGCAGCTTAACGGCGGGGGCCTACGAGCAGTACTTC. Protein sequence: CASSLTAGAYEQYF.

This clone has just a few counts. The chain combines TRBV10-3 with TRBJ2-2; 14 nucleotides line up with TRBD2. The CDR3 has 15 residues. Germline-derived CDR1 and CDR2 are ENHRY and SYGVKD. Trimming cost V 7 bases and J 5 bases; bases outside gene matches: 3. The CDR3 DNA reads TGTGCCATCACCCGACTAGCGGGAGGGACCGGGGAGCTGTTTTTT. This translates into CAITRLAGGTGELFF.

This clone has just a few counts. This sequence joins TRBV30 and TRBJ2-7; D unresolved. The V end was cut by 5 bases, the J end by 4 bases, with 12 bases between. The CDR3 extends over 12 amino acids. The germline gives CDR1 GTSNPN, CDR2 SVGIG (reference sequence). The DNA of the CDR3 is TGTGCCTGGCGGCCCCTCGGGTACGAGCAGTACTTC. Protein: CAWRPLGYEQYF. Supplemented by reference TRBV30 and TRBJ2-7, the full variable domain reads SQTIHQWPATLVQPVGSPLSLECTVEGTSNPNLYWYRQAAGRGLQLLFYSVGIGQISSEVPQNLSASRPQDRQFILSSKKLLLSDSGFYLCAWRPLGYEQYFGPGTRLTVT.